The 5 T cell receptor beta chains in this list originate from one sample, sequenced in a study of blood T cell repertoires in COVID-19 (dated by TCRdb to 2020 to 2022). The method behind the library was the immunoSEQ multiplex PCR assay. TCRdb stores this immuneACCESS table with in-frame sequences only. Part of the clones is absent; in the studies checked, under half of the shortfall reflects unresolved V genes, and no reason is known for the rest. Across this sample there are about 270,000 clones, with 86% seen only once. Jointly, the top ten make up over 8% of the sample. The sequencing input was peripheral blood. All receptors derive from a man aged 35 to 55 with active or convalescent COVID-19.

The chain uses TRBV18 and TRBJ2-7, with a tentative D call TRBD2 (6 bases). The germline V gene has CDR1 KGHSH and CDR2 LQKENI. Trimming took off 6 bases at V and 7 bases at J, with 19 bases between the two ends. This CDR3 region has 14 residues. CDR3 DNA sequence: TGTGCCAGCTCCTTCCCGGGACTTCCTAGTGAGCAGTACTTC. Translating it yields CASSFPGLPSEQYF.

This clone was seen a handful of times. The V and J genes are TRBV5-1 and TRBJ2-3, with D possibly TRBD2 on 5 matching bases. V lost 4 bases to trimming and J lost 3 bases, with 12 bases between them. The CDR3 consists of 14 residues. Germline values: CDR1 SGHRS, CDR2 YFSETQ. The CDR3 sequence: CASSPGPGTDTQYF. The CDR3 coding sequence is TGCGCCAGCAGCCCCGGTCCGGGGACAGATACGCAGTATTTT.

This chain uses TRBV24-1 with TRBJ1-4, with TRBD1 matching 7 bases. J gave up 4 bases and V 7 bases, and 2 bases lay outside the gene matches. The CDR3 is made up of 13 amino acids. The germline gives CDR1 KGHDR, CDR2 SFDVKD. This CDR3 is CATSGQDNEKLFF. Here the CDR3 DNA reads TGTGCCACCAGCGGACAGGATAATGAAAAACTGTTTTTT.

The chain couples TRBV29-1 to TRBJ2-3, with TRBD2 as a possible D gene (5 bases). The CDR3 extends over 13 amino acids. V gave up 1 base and J gave up 1 base, with 6 bases separating them. Germline V gene data show CDR1 as SQVTM and CDR2 as ANQGSEA. The DNA of the CDR3 is TGCAGCGTTGAAGTGGGAGGCACAGATACGCAGTATTTT. Its protein is CSVEVGGTDTQYF.

The chain combines TRBV27 with TRBJ2-7; perhaps TRBD1 as D (6 bases). The germline CDR1 and CDR2 sequences are MNHEY and SMNVEV (reference sequence). Trimming cost V 7 bases and J 2 bases, with 15 bases left between them. The CDR3 spans 14 residues. The CDR3 DNA is TGTGCCAGCAATAGTTTGGACAGAGCCTACGAGCAGTACTTC. Amino acid sequence: CASNSLDRAYEQYF.